This T cell receptor (beta chain) was retrieved from a study of T-cell reconstitution after alpha-beta-depleted transplantation in children. The CDR3 is 14 residues long. V was pared by 7 bases and J by 7 bases, with 8 bases of the junction left unmatched. Looked up from germline, CDR1 is SQVTM and CDR2 is ANQGSEA. The library targeted TCRbeta and was prepared with unique molecular identifiers. MiXCR was run by TCRdb on the PCR reads, yielding one entry per CDR3 protein. The table shows hundreds of thousands of distinct CDR3 sequences, with about 31% occurring only once. The chain carries TRBV29-1 and TRBJ2-1; TRBD2 matches at 12 bases. The specimen was PBMCs from the stem cell graft donor, collected from the stem cell graft. The receptor was isolated from a human donor who donated a stem cell graft to a child with aplastic anemia. The CDR3 DNA sequence: TGCAGCGCCCTAGCGGGAGGGCTTATGAATGAGCAGTTCTTC. Protein sequence: CSALAGGLMNEQFF.